Presented here are 23 T cell receptor beta chains from one specimen sequenced in a study of blood T cell repertoires in COVID-19. Clones were sequenced by immunoSEQ multiplex PCR, and TCRdb holds only the in-frame ones, with some missing. The table records 150,000 to 200,000 clones, 75% to 90% of them present only once. Sequenced material: PBMCs or T cells enriched from blood (not recorded which). These TCRs come from a woman aged 60 to 75 who had recovered from COVID-19.

This chain connects TRBV19 to TRBJ1-2; perhaps TRBD1 as D (6 bases). CDR1 is LNHDA and CDR2 is SQIVND in the germline V gene (reference sequence). The V end was cut by 8 bases, the J end by 5 bases, with 18 bases between. The CDR3 runs 14 residues. The DNA of the CDR3 is TGTGCCAGTTCCCTGACCTTAGGGGGTTATGGCTACACCTTC. Its translation is CASSLTLGGYGYTF.

The rearrangement links TRBV7-2 to TRBJ1-1; 8 nucleotides agree with TRBD1. Trimming removed 3 bases from V and 1 base from J; junction bases left unmatched: 10. The CDR3 is 17 amino acids. Germline V gene sequence: CDR1 SGHTA, CDR2 FQGNSA. The CDR3 sequence: CASSFVQGASGNTEAFF. CDR3 sequence (DNA): TGTGCCAGCAGCTTTGTCCAGGGGGCCAGCGGGAACACTGAAGCTTTCTTT.

In nucleotides, the CDR3 is TGTGCCAGCACCTCACTGGGCCAGGCTGAAGCTTTCTTT. It encodes CASTSLGQAEAFF. This chain joins TRBV27 and TRBJ1-1; no reliable D call. Trimming took off 7 bases at V and 6 bases at J, with 15 bases between the two ends. Germline V lookup: CDR1 MNHEY, CDR2 SMNVEV (reference sequence). CDR3 length: 13 residues.

The V gene is TRBV5-4, the J gene TRBJ2-5; possible D gene TRBD1, 6 bases. The CDR3 covers 16 residues. Trimming stripped 1 base from V and 1 base from J, with 14 bases between. Looked up from germline, CDR1 is SGHNT and CDR2 is YYREEE (reference sequence). CDR3 amino acids: CASSLWVSGVQETQYF. The CDR3 DNA reads TGTGCCAGCAGCTTGTGGGTATCAGGGGTCCAAGAGACCCAGTACTTC.

This chain joins TRBV2 and TRBJ2-5, with 9 bases matching TRBD2. This CDR3 is built from 15 residues. CDR1 and CDR2 (germline): SNHLY, FYNNEI. Unmatched junction bases numbered 9, after V lost 8 bases and J lost 2 bases. The CDR3 DNA sequence: TGTGCCAGCCAAGCCCTAGCGGGATTACAAGAGACCCAGTACTTC. Its protein is CASQALAGLQETQYF.

This clone was picked up a small number of times. The CDR3 reads CASSGAPGGLSGNTIYF. CDR3 nucleotide sequence: TGTGCCAGCAGTGGCGCTCCAGGGGGTCTCTCTGGAAACACCATATATTTT. This sequence joins TRBV2 and TRBJ1-3; 7 bases agree with TRBD1. CDR1 and CDR2 (germline): SNHLY, FYNNEI. J was trimmed by 0 bases and V by 4 bases; bases with no gene match: 9. This CDR3 has 17 residues.

The chain is built from TRBV18 and TRBJ1-1; D is uncertain. The CDR3 has 15 residues. Trimming stripped 2 bases from V and 6 bases from J, with 16 bases between. Per germline, CDR1 KGHSH and CDR2 LQKENI. This CDR3 reads CASSPTYPPGSEAFF. The CDR3 nucleotides are TGTGCCAGCTCACCAACGTACCCCCCGGGGTCTGAAGCTTTCTTT.

The chain carries TRBV5-1 and TRBJ2-7; no definite D call. V gave up 1 base and J gave up 0 bases, with 8 bases separating them. The CDR3 is 14 amino acids. Per germline, CDR1 SGHRS and CDR2 YFSETQ. Written as DNA, the CDR3 is TGCGCCAGCAGCTTGACAGCCCACTCCTACGAGCAGTACTTC. It yields the protein CASSLTAHSYEQYF.

The DNA of the CDR3 is TGTGCCAGCAGGCTGGACAGGCGCTACGGGGAGCTGTTTTTT. Translating it yields CASRLDRRYGELFF. The rearrangement joins TRBV3-1 (or the pseudogene TRBV3-2) to TRBJ2-2, with 7 bases fitting TRBD1. The CDR3 spans 14 residues. Trimming at V came to 6 bases and at J to 7 bases, leaving 8 bases not matched to a gene. Germline V gene lookup returns CDR1 LGHDT and CDR2 YNNKEL (reference sequence).

This clone has a single count. This chain joins TRBV6-1 and TRBJ2-3; D unresolved. This CDR3 spans 14 amino acids. The V gene lost 2 bases and the J gene lost 3 bases, with 9 bases spanning the gap. The germline V gene encodes CDR1 MNHNS and CDR2 SASEGT. CDR3 nucleotide sequence: TGTGCCAGCAGTGAACAGGCCAGTACAGATACGCAGTATTTT. It codes for CASSEQASTDTQYF.

The V gene is TRBV19, the J gene TRBJ1-1; 11 positions agree with TRBD1. CDR1 and CDR2 from the germline V gene are LNHDA and SQIVND (reference sequence). This CDR3 spans 14 amino acids. V lost 6 bases, J lost 4 bases, and 4 bases stayed unmatched. The CDR3 spells CASRLGTGGTEAFF. CDR3 in DNA: TGTGCCAGTAGGTTGGGGACAGGGGGCACTGAAGCTTTCTTT.

The gene calls are TRBV6-1 and TRBJ2-7; no definite D call. The germline V gene encodes CDR1 MNHNS and CDR2 SASEGT. There are 15 residues in the CDR3. V was pared by 3 bases and J by 3 bases, with 15 bases between. This chain's CDR3 is CASSEISYPGYEQYF. CDR3 in DNA: TGTGCCAGCAGTGAGATCAGTTATCCGGGCTACGAGCAGTACTTC.

V gene TRBV9 combines with J gene TRBJ2-1; D not certain. The CDR3 has 14 residues. CDR1 and CDR2 (germline): SGDLS, YYNGEE. Trimming removed 4 bases at V and 7 bases at J, with 15 bases between. The DNA for the CDR3 is TGTGCCAGCAGCCCCGAAGACTCGTTAAATGAGCAGTTCTTC. This gives the protein CASSPEDSLNEQFF.

The chain uses TRBV21-1 and TRBJ1-2; the tabulated D call, TRBD1, remains unverified against the DNA. TRBV21-1 is flagged as a pseudogene. CDR3 length equals 18 residues. The CDR3 sequence: CASSKEPRQRRTYEGYTF. The CDR3 DNA reads as TGTGCCAGCAGCAAAGAACCTCGACAGCGCCGCACCTATGAAGGCTACACCTTC.

The chain has TRBV12-3 or TRBV12-4 and TRBJ1-2; 8 bases align to TRBD1. The trim removed 6 bases at V and 5 bases at J, leaving 2 bases unmatched. The CDR3 totals 12 residues. Written as DNA, the CDR3 is TGTGCCAGCAGCAGGGGGCTTTATGGCTACACCTTC. Translation gives CASSRGLYGYTF.

J is TRBJ1-2 and V is TRBV18, with 9 positions matching TRBD1. V dropped 3 bases and J dropped 8; count of bases not matched to a gene: 4. The CDR3 runs to 13 residues. Per germline, CDR1 KGHSH and CDR2 LQKENI. In DNA, the CDR3 is TGTGCCAGCTCACCCCGGACAGGGGAAGGCTACACCTTC. Encoded protein: CASSPRTGEGYTF.

This clone was counted a few times. The chain employs TRBV5-1 and TRBJ1-2, with a possible D match to TRBD1 (6 bases). Trimming removed 2 bases from V and 4 bases from J, with 9 bases in between. CDR3 length: 13 amino acids. CDR1 SGHRS and CDR2 YFSETQ come from the germline V gene. The CDR3 bases are TGCGCCAGCAGCTTTCAGACAGGCTATGGCTACACCTTC. Its translation is CASSFQTGYGYTF.

The genes are TRBV28 and TRBJ1-5, with TRBD1 matching over 8 bases. Germline CDR1 and CDR2: MDHEN and SYDVKM. Trimming took 7 bases from V and 7 from J; bases not matched to a gene: 3. CDR3 length equals 12 residues. CDR3 DNA sequence: TGTGCCAGCACCGGGACAGGCCAGCCCCAGCATTTT. This gives the protein CASTGTGQPQHF.

The chain joins TRBV19 to TRBJ2-1; weak D call: TRBD2 (6 bases). V was shortened by 5 bases and J by 6 bases, with 14 bases between the two germline ends. CDR1 and CDR2 (germline): LNHDA, SQIVND (reference sequence). The CDR3 runs 14 residues. Here the CDR3 DNA reads TGTGCCAGTAGTCCCCGTGACGGGGGCAATGAGCAGTTCTTC. As protein: CASSPRDGGNEQFF.

The chain links TRBV2 to TRBJ1-5, with 7 nucleotides matching TRBD1. Trimming took 7 bases from V and 2 from J; bases not matched to a gene: 5. The CDR3 contains 14 residues. CDR1 and CDR2 (germline): SNHLY, FYNNEI. The CDR3 DNA reads as TGTGCCAGCATGGAAGGACAGGGCAATCAGCCCCAGCATTTT. This codes for CASMEGQGNQPQHF.

V usage is TRBV20-1 and J usage is TRBJ1-2; no clear D. This CDR3 contains 11 residues. V lost 5 bases and J lost 0, with 4 bases in between. Germline-derived CDR1 and CDR2 are DFQATT and SNEGSKA (reference sequence). CDR3 sequence (DNA): TGCAGTGCTGACACTAACTATGGCTACACCTTC. This encodes CSADTNYGYTF.

This clone was detected only a few times. The chain combines TRBV5-1 with TRBJ2-2, with 7 bases aligning to TRBD1. The CDR3 has 15 residues. V lost 0 bases and J lost 6; bases outside the gene matches: 5. Germline CDR1 is SGHRS and CDR2 is YFSETQ. CDR3 region: CASSLGGTASGELFF. The DNA for the CDR3 is TGCGCCAGCAGCTTGGGGGGGACAGCGTCCGGGGAGCTGTTTTTT. Looking up the rest from reference TRBV5-1 and TRBJ2-2 gives the full variable domain: KAGVTQTPRYLIKTRGQQVTLSCSPISGHRSVSWYQQTPGQGLQFLFEYFSETQRNKGNFPGRFSGRQFSNSRSEMNVSTLELGDSALYLCASSLGGTASGELFFGEGSRLTVL.

The chain links TRBV11-2 to TRBJ2-5, with a possible D match to TRBD1 (9 bases). The CDR3 runs 17 residues. The germline CDR1 and CDR2 sequences are SGHAT and FQNNGV. Deletions cut 1 base from V and 4 bases from J, with 19 bases between. In DNA, the CDR3 is TGTGCCAGCAGCTTAGCGGGAGGGGACAGGGCTGTAGAGACCCAGTACTTC. This translates into CASSLAGGDRAVETQYF.